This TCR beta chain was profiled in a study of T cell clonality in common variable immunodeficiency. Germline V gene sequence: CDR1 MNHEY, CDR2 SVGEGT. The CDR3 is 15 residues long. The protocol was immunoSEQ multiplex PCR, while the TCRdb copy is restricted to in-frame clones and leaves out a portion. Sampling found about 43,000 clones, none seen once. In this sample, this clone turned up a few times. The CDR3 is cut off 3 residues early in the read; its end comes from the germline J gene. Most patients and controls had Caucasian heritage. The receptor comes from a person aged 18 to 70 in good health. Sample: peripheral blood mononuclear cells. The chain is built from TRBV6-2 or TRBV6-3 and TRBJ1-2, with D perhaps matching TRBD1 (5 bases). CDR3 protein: CASSYSGGGTDTYTF. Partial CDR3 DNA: TGTGCCAGCAGTTATTCGGGGGGAGGCACAGATACC.